The T cell receptor beta chain under discussion was sequenced for a study of Ad26.COV2.S vaccination and SARS-CoV-2 variants. Study-level information: Intramuscular Ad26.COV2.S at 5x10^10 or 1x10^11 viral particles.

Treatment reported: approximately 18 received Ad26.COV2.S at low or high dose, single or two shots; several received placebo; per-sample allocation not given. The investigators took samples on day 63 after the first vaccine or placebo injection. Based in Boston, the donor was an adult of 18-55 years. Findings and caveats of the study: Spike-specific responses of CD8+ and CD4+ T cells were reported to display substantial breadth after vaccination.

To note about this clone: Its antigen is currently unknown.

TCRdb's copy holds only in-frame clones and misses some; the assay was immunoSEQ multiplex PCR. The data contain roughly 350,000 clones, approximately 86% of them seen just once; the ten biggest clones take up about 10%. V was clipped by 5 bases and J by 3 bases; unmatched bases: 4. Germline loops: CDR1 SGHNT, CDR2 YYREEE (reference sequence). The CDR3 sequence is 15 residues long. The TCR originated in a person between 18 and 60 years old who received the Ad26.COV2.S COVID-19 vaccine or a placebo. The sample was peripheral blood, taken in a trial of Ad26.COV2.S vaccine versus placebo. This sequence joins TRBV5-4 and TRBJ2-1; 11 nucleotides agree with TRBD2. The CDR3 spells CASRPTSGGYNEQFF. The CDR3 coding sequence is TGTGCCAGCAGACCCACTAGCGGGGGCTACAATGAGCAGTTCTTC.